The entry below describes one T cell receptor (beta chain). Its target is unknown. Germline CDR1 and CDR2: MNHEY and SVGAGI. This CDR3 is 14 amino acids long. Deletions cut 5 bases from V and 2 bases from J, with 12 bases between. Produced via immunoSEQ multiplex PCR; TCRdb's table is partial and in-frame only. The sample records some 80,000 clones, roughly 89% being singletons. This entry belongs to a study of OX40 agonist ivuxolimab in advanced cancers. Overall study: In this cohort, patients received ivuxolimab, an agonistic anti-OX40 (CD134) antibody.

Study conclusions and caveats: The study observed clonal expansion of CD4+ and CD8+ blood T cells by week 6 at 0.1 to 3.0 mg/kg. CD8+ T cells showed, on average, more clonal expansion than CD4+ cells. Some nonresponders also had low normalized T-cell clonal expansion.

This sample comprised CD4+ or CD8+ T cells sorted from blood, obtained in a trial of the OX40 agonist ivuxolimab. The chain has TRBV6-5 and TRBJ1-2; no clear D. The TCR was taken from an adult with an advanced solid tumor such as melanoma, head and neck, liver or kidney cancer. CDR3 DNA: TGTGCCAGCAGTCCGCGAGGAGAGAACTATGGCTACACCTTC. Translated, it gives CASSPRGENYGYTF.